The 11 T cell receptor beta chains below all came from one sample that was sequenced in a study of T cell clonality in common variable immunodeficiency. Repertoires were generated with immunoSEQ multiplex PCR, while TCRdb's copy carries only in-frame clones and drops some. The sample shows 40,000 to 55,000 clones, none of them appearing just once. Sequences were obtained from peripheral blood mononuclear cells. These receptor sequences come from a person between 18 and 75 years old in good health.

This clone was observed many times. The read ends 3 residues shy of where the CDR3 ends; the end is completed using the germline J gene. This chain connects TRBV5-1 to TRBJ1-4, with a weak D call TRBD1 (5 bases). Germline V gene sequence: CDR1 SGHRS, CDR2 YFSETQ. The V end lost 4 bases, the J end lost 0 bases, and 10 bases lay between the germline ends. This CDR3 is built from 15 residues. CDR3 bases read: TGCGCCAGCAGCGTGGGACGGGCAACTAATGAAAAA. Protein sequence: CASSVGRATNEK. The full CDR3 sequence reads CASSVGRATNEKLFF. The variable domain in full, with the rest retrieved from reference TRBV5-1 and TRBJ1-4, is KAGVTQTPRYLIKTRGQQVTLSCSPISGHRSVSWYQQTPGQGLQFLFEYFSETQRNKGNFPGRFSGRQFSNSRSEMNVSTLELGDSALYLCASSVGRATNEKLFFGSGTQLSVL.

The sample holds many counts of this clone. The observed sequence ends 3 residues before the CDR3 terminus, with the missing tail filled in from the germline J gene. This chain links TRBV19 with TRBJ1-2; D is undetermined. V dropped 1 base and J dropped 3 bases, with 12 bases sitting between them. This CDR3 has 15 amino acids. The V gene's germline CDR1 is LNHDA and CDR2 SQIVND (reference sequence). The CDR3 sequence is CASSIVPPFYYGYTF. The DNA read from the CDR3 is TGTGCCAGTAGTATAGTCCCCCCCTTCTACTATGGC.

This clone was recorded many times. The read ends 3 residues before the CDR3 terminus; that terminus is restored from the germline J gene. The chain links TRBV4-2 to TRBJ2-5; 15 bases agree with TRBD2. Trimming took 4 bases from V and 3 from J; bases not matched to a gene: 9. CDR1 and CDR2 from the germline V gene are LGHNA and YNFKEQ. The CDR3 totals 18 residues. The DNA read from the CDR3 is TGTGCCAGCAGCCCAGCTGGGACTAGCGGGAGGAGAGAAGAGACC. Translating gives CASSPAGTSGRREET. The CDR3 as a whole reads CASSPAGTSGRREETQYF.

This clone was counted ten times or more. The read ends 3 residues shy of where the CDR3 ends; the end is completed using the germline J gene. The chain links TRBV14 to TRBJ1-6; the D gene is possibly TRBD1 (6 bases). Germline assignment: CDR1 SGHDN and CDR2 FVKESK. The V and J ends lost 0 bases and 11 bases respectively, with 14 bases between them. The CDR3 extends over 15 amino acids. The CDR3 here is CASSQDGLTGTPLHF. The CDR3 DNA, read in part, is TGTGCCAGCAGCCAAGATGGACTTACAGGGACACCC.

In this sample, this clone turned up many times. The read is 3 residues too short to cover the CDR3 end, so that end is filled in from the germline J gene. The chain recombines TRBV19 with TRBJ2-1; the D gene is possibly TRBD2 (6 bases). V was pared by 3 bases and J by 3 bases, with 15 bases between. Per the germline V gene, CDR1 is LNHDA and CDR2 is SQIVND (reference sequence). The CDR3 extends over 16 amino acids. The covered CDR3 bases are TGTGCCAGTAGTATCTTAGCGGAAGCTAACTACAATGAG. It yields the protein CASSILAEANYNE. The whole CDR3 region reads CASSILAEANYNEQFF.

This clone was seen ten or more times. The observed sequence ends 3 residues before the CDR3 terminus, with the missing tail filled in from the germline J gene. The V gene is TRBV19, the J gene TRBJ1-2; no definite D call. Trimming stripped 0 bases from V and 3 bases from J, with 2 bases between. CDR1 and CDR2 (germline): LNHDA, SQIVND (reference sequence). This CDR3 region has 12 residues. The DNA read from the CDR3 is TGTGCCAGTAGTATAGACGACTATGGC. Protein sequence: CASSIDDYG. The full CDR3 is CASSIDDYGYTF.

This clone has a count of ten or more. The read falls 3 residues short of the CDR3 end, and the missing part is taken from the germline J gene. The V and J genes are TRBV19 and TRBJ2-1; 7 bases line up with TRBD1. V dropped 5 bases and J dropped 6; count of bases not matched to a gene: 10. Germline CDR1 LNHDA, CDR2 SQIVND (reference sequence). CDR3 length equals 15 residues. The covered CDR3 bases are TGTGCCAGTAGTCAAGGGGGACAGCGAGGCAATGAG. This gives the protein CASSQGGQRGNE. The entire CDR3 sequence reads CASSQGGQRGNEQFF.

This clone showed up many times. Read coverage stops 3 residues before the CDR3 terminus; the germline J gene supplies the remainder. The chain couples TRBV20-1 to TRBJ2-2; possible D gene TRBD2, 5 bases. Trimming cost V 6 bases and J 5 bases, with 22 bases left between them. Germline values: CDR1 DFQATT, CDR2 SNEGSKA (reference sequence). The CDR3 sequence is 16 residues long. The CDR3 loop is CSAAPARTPGTGELFF. The CDR3 bases that were read are TGCAGTGCGGCCCCGGCGAGGACCCCGGGGACCGGGGAG.

Many counts were recorded for this clone. The read ends 3 residues shy of where the CDR3 ends; the end is completed using the germline J gene. The chain combines TRBV11-2 with TRBJ1-3, with a possible D match to TRBD1 (6 bases). The CDR3 extends over 14 amino acids. The germline V gene has CDR1 SGHAT and CDR2 FQNNGV. Trimming took 4 bases from V and 4 from J, leaving 11 bases between them. CDR3 region: CASSSGVSGNTIYF. The part of the CDR3 DNA that was read is TGTGCCAGCAGCTCAGGGGTGTCCGGAAACACC.

This clone has a count of ten or more. The read gets to within 3 residues of the CDR3 end, and the germline J gene fills in the rest. The chain couples TRBV13 to TRBJ2-3, with TRBD2 matching over 11 bases. Germline V gene lookup returns CDR1 PRHDT and CDR2 FYEKMQ (reference sequence). The CDR3 extends over 16 amino acids. The CDR3 protein is CASSAKTSGKASAQYF. The CDR3 bases that were read are TGTGCCAGCAGCGCCAAGACTAGCGGGAAGGCCTCGGCG. The full variable domain, completed using reference TRBV13 and TRBJ2-3, is AAGVIQSPRHLIKEKRETATLKCYPIPRHDTVYWYQQGPGQDPQFLISFYEKMQSDKGSIPDRFSAQQFSDYHSELNMSSLELGDSALYFCASSAKTSGKASAQYFGPGTRLTVL.

Concerning this clone itself: Read sequence stops 3 residues before the CDR3 end, and the germline J gene provides the missing end. The genes are TRBV5-1 and TRBJ2-5; the match to TRBD2 covers 7 bases. Trimming took 0 bases from V and 5 from J; bases not matched to a gene: 7. CDR1 and CDR2 (germline): SGHRS, YFSETQ. The length of the CDR3 is 15 residues. Incomplete CDR3 DNA: TGCGCCAGCAGCTTGGGGACTAGAGGGAGGGAGACC. Its translation is CASSLGTRGRET. The CDR3 in full is CASSLGTRGRETQYF.